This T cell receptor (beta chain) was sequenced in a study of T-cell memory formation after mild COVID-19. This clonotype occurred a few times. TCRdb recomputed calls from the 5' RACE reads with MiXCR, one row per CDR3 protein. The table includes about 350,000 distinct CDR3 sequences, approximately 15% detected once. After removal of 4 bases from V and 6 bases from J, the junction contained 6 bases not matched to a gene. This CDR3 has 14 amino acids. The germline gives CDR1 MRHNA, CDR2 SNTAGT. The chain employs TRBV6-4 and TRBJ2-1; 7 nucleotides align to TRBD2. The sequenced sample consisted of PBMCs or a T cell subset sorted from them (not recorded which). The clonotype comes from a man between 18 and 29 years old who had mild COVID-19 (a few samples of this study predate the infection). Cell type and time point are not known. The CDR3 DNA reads TGTGCCAGCAGTGTTCAGGCTAGCGGCAATGAGCAGTTCTTC. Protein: CASSVQASGNEQFF.